This TCR beta chain is drawn from a study of tumor and adjacent non-tumor tissue in lung cancer. Looking at the study overall: Aged about 31 to 80 years, patients included approximately 11 men and 4 to 6 women with stage I to III disease. On average, productive TCRbeta reads reached 4 million to 5 million per sample.

Findings and limits, study-wide: Tumor tissue had significantly higher TCR diversity than normal lung. Top 100 clones took a larger repertoire share in normal lung.

TCRbeta libraries were built with three rounds of nested PCR, modified from ARM-PCR. Via MiXCR, TCRdb re-called the multiplex PCR reads, giving one row per CDR3 protein. This sample has approximately 150,000 distinct CDR3 sequences, with around 61% found just once. Of note for this clonotype: Its antigen remains unknown.

The template was RNA from unsorted bulk tissue. CDR1 is MNHNS, CDR2 SASEGT, per germline. Trimming cost V 1 base and J 4 bases, with 18 bases left between them. There are 17 residues in the CDR3. The V and J genes are TRBV6-1 and TRBJ2-3; D might be TRBD2 (5 bases). The sequence was collected from a man in his sixties with small cell lung cancer. The sample was lung tumor tissue. The CDR3 nucleotides read TGTGCCAGCAGTGAAGGTCCGAGGGTGAGGCACTCAGATACGCAGTATTTT. Its protein is CASSEGPRVRHSDTQYF.